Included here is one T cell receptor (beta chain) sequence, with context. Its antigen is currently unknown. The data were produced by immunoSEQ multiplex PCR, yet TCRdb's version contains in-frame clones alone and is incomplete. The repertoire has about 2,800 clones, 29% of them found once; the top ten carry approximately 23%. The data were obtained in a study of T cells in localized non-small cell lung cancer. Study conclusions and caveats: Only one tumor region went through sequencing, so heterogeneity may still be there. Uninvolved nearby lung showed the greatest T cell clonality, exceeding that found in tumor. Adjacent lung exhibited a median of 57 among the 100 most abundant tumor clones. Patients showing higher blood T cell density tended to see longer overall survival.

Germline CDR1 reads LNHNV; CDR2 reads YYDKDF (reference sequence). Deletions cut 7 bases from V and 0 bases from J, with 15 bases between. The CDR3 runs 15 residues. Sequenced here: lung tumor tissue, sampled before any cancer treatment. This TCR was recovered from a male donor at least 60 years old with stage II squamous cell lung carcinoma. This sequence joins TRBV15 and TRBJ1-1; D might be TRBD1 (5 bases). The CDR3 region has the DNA TGTGCCACCAAATTTAGGGGTTCGGTGAACACTGAAGCTTTCTTT. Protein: CATKFRGSVNTEAFF.